These 31 T cell receptor beta chains originate from one sample sequenced in a study of metastatic and nonmetastatic thyroid tumors. Ahead of thyroid surgery, no patient had received treatment of any kind. TCRdb reanalyzed the PCR reads with MiXCR. The sample holds 3,000 to 4,000 clones; under 35% are singletons and the top ten take about 29%. The specimen was adjacent normal tissue. Receptors originate from a female donor with papillary thyroid cancer or a benign thyroid nodule (not recorded which). Some clones in this sample may be carry-over from other donors' samples.

This chain links TRBV30 with TRBJ2-7, with TRBD1 as a possible D gene (5 bases). With 1 base removed from V and 4 bases from J, the gap between germline ends came to 14 bases. Germline CDR1 reads GTSNPN; CDR2 reads SVGIG (reference sequence). The CDR3 has 14 amino acids. The CDR3 nucleotides are TGTGCCTGGAGTGACTACCTAGGGGCATACGAGCAGTACTTC. Its translation is CAWSDYLGAYEQYF.

The V and J genes are TRBV6-1 and TRBJ2-1; no reliable D call. This CDR3 is 15 amino acids long. V was clipped by 0 bases and J by 0 bases, with 6 bases between them. Germline loops: CDR1 MNHNS, CDR2 SASEGT. The chain's CDR3 is CASSEAYSSYNEQFF. In DNA, the CDR3 is TGTGCCAGCAGTGAAGCTTATAGCTCCTACAATGAGCAGTTCTTC.

This clone was recorded many times. The sample contains more than one DNA sequence encoding this CDR3. The rearrangement joins TRBV30 to TRBJ2-7; D remains unclear. The germline CDR1 and CDR2 sequences are GTSNPN and SVGIG (reference sequence). Trimming removed 2 bases at V and 3 bases at J, with 11 bases between. The CDR3 is 13 amino acids. CDR3 nucleotides: TGTGCCTGGAGTCTTGGATCTGACTACGAGCAGTACTTC. Amino acids: CAWSLGSDYEQYF.

The chain joins TRBV5-5 to TRBJ1-5; a possible D gene is TRBD1 (5 bases). Trimming removed 3 bases at V and 2 bases at J, with 15 bases between. The germline CDR1 and CDR2 sequences are SGHKS and YYEKEE (reference sequence). The CDR3 has 16 residues. CDR3 in amino acids: CASSSRGGTGNQPQHF. DNA for the CDR3: TGTGCCAGCAGCTCAAGGGGAGGGACGGGCAATCAGCCCCAGCATTTT.

The rearrangement joins TRBV6-1 to TRBJ1-4; D might be TRBD1 (6 bases). The V gene's germline CDR1 is MNHNS and CDR2 SASEGT. This CDR3 is built from 13 residues. Written as DNA, the CDR3 is TGTGCGTTCGGGGGGCCGGAGGAGGAAAAACTGTTTTTT. As protein: CAFGGPEEEKLFF.

By share of the sample, this clone is medium-sized (0.01 to 0.1%). V usage is TRBV5-4 and J usage is TRBJ1-4; D is uncertain. V dropped 2 bases and J dropped 5 bases, with 16 bases sitting between them. CDR3 length: 16 amino acids. The germline CDR1 and CDR2 sequences are SGHNT and YYREEE (reference sequence). The CDR3, as DNA: TGTGCCAGCAGCTTCAATCCCTCGGGAGGCAATGAAAAACTGTTTTTT. Translation gives CASSFNPSGGNEKLFF.

The chain joins TRBV20-1 to TRBJ2-1, with no clear D. V dropped 4 bases and J dropped 0 bases, with 13 bases sitting between them. Germline loops: CDR1 DFQATT, CDR2 SNEGSKA (reference sequence). The CDR3 totals 15 residues. The CDR3 is CSAMGPRHSYNEQFF. For the CDR3, the DNA is TGCAGTGCTATGGGCCCCCGGCACTCCTACAATGAGCAGTTCTTC.

Sample share makes this clone medium-sized. The chain employs TRBV9 and TRBJ2-5, with D uncertain. The CDR3 totals 14 residues. The V gene lost 0 bases and the J gene lost 5 bases, with 11 bases spanning the gap. Per the germline V gene, CDR1 is SGDLS and CDR2 is YYNGEE. The CDR3 DNA sequence: TGTGCCAGCAGCGTAGACGCCGTCCGGGAGACCCAGTACTTC. Encoded protein: CASSVDAVRETQYF.

The V gene is TRBV2, the J gene TRBJ1-2; tentatively, D is TRBD1 (6 bases). The germline gives CDR1 SNHLY, CDR2 FYNNEI. Trimming left V 4 bases short and J 6 bases short, with 12 bases between. This CDR3 region has 13 residues. The CDR3 region is CASSGRGGDGYTF. DNA for the CDR3: TGTGCCAGCAGTGGGAGGGGGGGAGATGGCTACACCTTC.

This clone was seen more than once but under ten times. This chain connects TRBV6-1 to TRBJ1-2, with D possibly matching TRBD1 (5 bases). This CDR3 has 13 amino acids. The germline V gene has CDR1 MNHNS and CDR2 SASEGT. V dropped 3 bases and J dropped 3 bases, with 8 bases sitting between them. The CDR3 loop reads CASSDRQYYGYTF. The CDR3 coding sequence is TGTGCCAGCAGTGACCGACAGTACTATGGCTACACCTTC.

This clone is deemed large. The V and J genes are TRBV20-1 and TRBJ2-1; 9 nucleotides align to TRBD2. Germline V gene sequence: CDR1 DFQATT, CDR2 SNEGSKA (reference sequence). V lost 6 bases, J lost 4 bases, and 10 bases stayed unmatched. The CDR3 length is 15 residues. CDR3 amino acids: CSALPVTSGYNEQFF. CDR3 nucleotides: TGCAGTGCCCTCCCGGTGACTAGCGGTTACAATGAGCAGTTCTTC.

This clone has a handful of counts. A clone one base away is much larger, so this may be a read error. Distinct nucleotide sequences in the sample also encode this CDR3. This chain uses TRBV6-2 or TRBV6-3 with TRBJ2-1, with D possibly being TRBD1 (6 bases). This CDR3 has 14 residues. Deletions cut 8 bases from V and 7 bases from J, with 18 bases between. Germline V gives CDR1 MNHEY, CDR2 SVGEGT. In DNA, the CDR3 is TGTGCCAGCCTCCTGGGGGCCCAGTATAATGAGCAGTTCTTC. As protein: CASLLGAQYNEQFF.

The CDR3 DNA follows: TGCGCCAGCAGCTTCGCGCCAGGGGTGGGCGAGCAGTACTTC. Encoded protein: CASSFAPGVGEQYF. This rearrangement joins TRBV4-1 to TRBJ2-7, with D possibly matching TRBD1 (6 bases). The CDR3 consists of 14 residues. In germline, CDR1 is MGHRA, CDR2 YSYEKL. V dropped 5 bases and J dropped 6 bases, with 17 bases sitting between them.

This clone has a single count. V usage is TRBV11-3 and J usage is TRBJ2-1; no clear D gene. The CDR3 extends over 13 amino acids. The ends were cut back, 4 bases at V and 7 bases at J, with 11 bases in the middle. Looked up from germline, CDR1 is SGHNT and CDR2 is YENEEA. The CDR3 DNA follows: TGTGCCAGCAGCTACGAGAGCGCGAATGAGCAGTTCTTC. As protein: CASSYESANEQFF.

The table lists this clone with a few counts. The chain carries TRBV6-1 and TRBJ2-7; 9 bases agree with TRBD2. The germline V gene has CDR1 MNHNS and CDR2 SASEGT. V lost 0 bases, J lost 2 bases, and 8 bases stayed unmatched. This CDR3 spans 17 amino acids. The CDR3 DNA follows: TGTGCCAGCAGTGAAGCGCTTCCGGCGGGAGGGGCCTACGAGCAGTACTTC. Translating gives CASSEALPAGGAYEQYF.

About this clone itself: One end of the junction does not line up with germline, which may come from a read error. V and J are TRBV2 and TRBJ2-7, with 7 bases lining up with TRBD1. Germline CDR1 is SNHLY and CDR2 is FYNNEI. The CDR3 consists of 12 residues. The DNA of the CDR3 is TGTGCCACTTCTTCCGGGACAGACGACCAGTACTTC. Protein sequence: CATSSGTDDQYF.

V gene TRBV20-1 combines with J gene TRBJ2-5; D ambiguous. Trimming stripped 0 bases from V and 0 bases from J, with 5 bases between. CDR3 length: 13 amino acids. Germline loops: CDR1 DFQATT, CDR2 SNEGSKA (reference sequence). CDR3 sequence (DNA): TGCAGTGCTAGAGACGCTCACCAAGAGACCCAGTACTTC. This codes for CSARDAHQETQYF.

As to this clone: Since a much larger clone is just one base distant, this may be a read error. Other DNA sequences in this sample translate to the same CDR3. The rearrangement links TRBV20-1 to TRBJ2-7, with D hard to call. Germline assignment: CDR1 DFQATT and CDR2 SNEGSKA (reference sequence). V dropped 5 bases and J dropped 4 bases, with 18 bases sitting between them. This CDR3 contains 14 residues. The CDR3, as DNA: TGCAGTGCTCACCGACGGAGCCGTGGGTACGAGCAGTACTTC. Amino acid sequence: CSAHRRSRGYEQYF.

The V gene is TRBV30, the J gene TRBJ2-2, with D hard to call. V lost 0 bases, J lost 8 bases, and 4 bases lay in between. Germline V CDR1 and CDR2: GTSNPN, SVGIG (reference sequence). This CDR3 is 11 amino acids long. The CDR3 region has the DNA TGTGCCTGGAGTGTGGGAGGGGAGCTGTTTTTT. As protein: CAWSVGGELFF.

The J gene is TRBJ2-7, the V gene TRBV30, with a possible D match to TRBD2 (6 bases). The CDR3 is 15 amino acids. The germline V gene encodes CDR1 GTSNPN and CDR2 SVGIG (reference sequence). With 0 bases removed from V and 0 bases from J, the gap between germline ends came to 12 bases. The CDR3 here is CAWSVWGDSSYEQYF. CDR3 sequence (DNA): TGTGCCTGGAGTGTATGGGGGGATAGCTCCTACGAGCAGTACTTC.

The CDR3 nucleotides are TGTGCCAGCAGTGGAAACAGGGGGCGACGGGGCTCCGGAATTTCACCCCTCCACTTT. This codes for CASSGNRGRRGSGISPLHF. The chain has TRBV2 and TRBJ1-6, with 9 bases that match TRBD1. Germline CDR1 and CDR2: SNHLY and FYNNEI. The CDR3 runs to 19 residues. Germline trimming cut 4 bases from V and 9 bases from J; bases unmatched to any gene: 19.

This clone qualifies as medium-sized. The chain links TRBV5-4 to TRBJ2-3, with 12 bases fitting TRBD2. Per germline, CDR1 SGHNT and CDR2 YYREEE (reference sequence). J was trimmed by 0 bases and V by 2 bases; bases with no gene match: 1. CDR3 length: 16 residues. CDR3 residues: CASSFGLAGSTDTQYF. The DNA of the CDR3 is TGTGCCAGCAGCTTTGGACTAGCGGGAAGCACAGATACGCAGTATTTT. The variable domain in full, completed from reference TRBV5-4 and TRBJ2-3, reads ETGVTQSPTHLIKTRGQQVTLRCSSQSGHNTVSWYQQALGQGPQFIFQYYREEENGRGNFPPRFSGLQFPNYSSELNVNALELDDSALYLCASSFGLAGSTDTQYFGPGTRLTVL.

CDR3 sequence: CASSPVGGGSDGYTF. DNA for the CDR3: TGTGCCAGCAGCCCCGTGGGGGGGGGCAGCGATGGCTACACCTTC. V gene TRBV11-3 combines with J gene TRBJ1-2; weak D call: TRBD1 (6 bases). V was trimmed by 5 bases and J by 6 bases, leaving 19 bases between them. CDR3 length: 15 residues. The germline gives CDR1 SGHNT, CDR2 YENEEA.

This clone came up a few times. The chain has TRBV12-3 or TRBV12-4 and TRBJ2-5; either TRBD1 or TRBD2 may fit D (5 bases each). The CDR3 loop spans 11 amino acids. Deletions cut 3 bases from V and 7 bases from J, with 6 bases between. The CDR3 DNA sequence: TGTGCCAGCAGTTTTGGGGGGACCCAGTACTTC. Its protein is CASSFGGTQYF.

This clone has more than one count but fewer than ten. The J gene is TRBJ1-5, the V gene TRBV6-1; the match to TRBD1 covers 9 bases. Germline loops: CDR1 MNHNS, CDR2 SASEGT. The CDR3 covers 16 residues. The V gene end was trimmed by 3 bases and the J gene end by 5 bases; junction bases not matched to a gene: 8. CDR3 nucleotides: TGTGCCAGCAGTGATCCGGGGGGACAGGGCTATCAGCCCCAGCATTTT. It encodes CASSDPGGQGYQPQHF.

This rearrangement joins TRBV11-2 to TRBJ2-7; TRBD2 matches at 12 bases. CDR1 SGHAT and CDR2 FQNNGV come from the germline V gene. V was clipped by 2 bases and J by 2 bases; unmatched bases: 16. This CDR3 contains 20 residues. DNA of the CDR3: TGTGCCAGCAGCTTATGGGAGAGCCTAGCGGGAGGGCCCGTTCCCTACGAGCAGTACTTC. This sequence encodes CASSLWESLAGGPVPYEQYF.

DNA of the CDR3: TGTGCCAGCAGCGCTGGGACTAGCGTCACAGATACGCAGTATTTT. This codes for CASSAGTSVTDTQYF. The chain combines TRBV9 with TRBJ2-3; 10 positions match TRBD2. The CDR3 is made up of 15 amino acids. Germline assignment: CDR1 SGDLS and CDR2 YYNGEE. With 3 bases clipped from V and 2 bases from J, the junction kept 3 bases outside the gene matches.

This chain uses TRBV5-8 with TRBJ2-7; TRBD2 matches at 9 bases. After removal of 2 bases from V and 1 base from J, the junction contained 4 bases not matched to a gene. The CDR3 spans 15 residues. Germline V lookup: CDR1 SGHTS, CDR2 YDEGEE. The CDR3 loop is CASSFVLAGSYEQYF. CDR3 nucleotide sequence: TGTGCCAGCAGCTTCGTCCTAGCGGGGTCCTACGAGCAGTACTTC.

By sample share, this clone is medium-sized. The CDR3 protein is CASSLTGESREQYF. The CDR3 DNA sequence: TGTGCCAGCAGCTTAACAGGGGAATCTCGGGAGCAGTACTTC. The V gene is TRBV5-6, the J gene TRBJ2-7; 7 nucleotides match TRBD1. The V gene end was trimmed by 2 bases and the J gene end by 7 bases; junction bases not matched to a gene: 9. The CDR3 totals 14 residues. Per germline, CDR1 SGHDT and CDR2 YYEEEE.

This chain joins TRBV20-1 and TRBJ2-7, with D possibly called TRBD1 or TRBD2 (6 bases each). CDR3 size: 15 residues. The germline V gene has CDR1 DFQATT and CDR2 SNEGSKA (reference sequence). Deletions cut 0 bases from V and 3 bases from J, with 15 bases between. The CDR3 bases are TGCAGTGCTAGAGATCGCGGGACACCGGGCTACGAGCAGTACTTC. Protein sequence: CSARDRGTPGYEQYF.

This clone was picked up one time. This clone may be a read error of a much larger clone one base away. The chain is built from TRBV20-1 and TRBJ2-1, with 8 positions matching TRBD2. After removal of 7 bases from V and 8 bases from J, the junction contained 10 bases not matched to a gene. Germline V gene lookup returns CDR1 DFQATT and CDR2 SNEGSKA (reference sequence). The CDR3 runs to 13 residues. The CDR3 loop reads CSDRSGIRDEQFF. The CDR3 nucleotides are TGCAGTGACCGTAGCGGGATAAGGGATGAGCAGTTCTTC.